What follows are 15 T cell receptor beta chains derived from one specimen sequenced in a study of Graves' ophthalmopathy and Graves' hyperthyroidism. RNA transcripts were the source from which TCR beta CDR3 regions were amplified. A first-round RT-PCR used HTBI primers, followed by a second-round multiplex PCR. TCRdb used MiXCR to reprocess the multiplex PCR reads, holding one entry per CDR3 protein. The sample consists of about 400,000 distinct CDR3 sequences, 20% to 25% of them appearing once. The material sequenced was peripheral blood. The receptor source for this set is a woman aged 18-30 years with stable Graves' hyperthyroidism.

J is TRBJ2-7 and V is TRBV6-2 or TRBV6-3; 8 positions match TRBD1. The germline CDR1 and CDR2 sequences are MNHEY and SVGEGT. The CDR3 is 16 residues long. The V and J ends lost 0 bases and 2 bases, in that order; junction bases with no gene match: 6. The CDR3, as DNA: TGTGCCAGCAGTTACTCCTCCCAGGGGGCTACCTACGAGCAGTACTTC. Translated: CASSYSSQGATYEQYF.

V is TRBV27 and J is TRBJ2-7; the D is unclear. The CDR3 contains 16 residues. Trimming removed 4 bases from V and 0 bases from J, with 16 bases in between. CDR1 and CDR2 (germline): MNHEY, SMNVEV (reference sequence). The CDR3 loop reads CASSSIVDLDSYEQYF. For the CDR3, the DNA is TGTGCCAGCAGTTCCATCGTAGACTTAGACTCCTACGAGCAGTACTTC.

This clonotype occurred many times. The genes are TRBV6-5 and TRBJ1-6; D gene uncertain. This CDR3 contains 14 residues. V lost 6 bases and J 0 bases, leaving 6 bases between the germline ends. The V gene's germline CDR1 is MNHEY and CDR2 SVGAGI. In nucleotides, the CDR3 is TGTGCCAGCAGGCCGAGCTCCTATAATTCACCCCTCCACTTT. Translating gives CASRPSSYNSPLHF.

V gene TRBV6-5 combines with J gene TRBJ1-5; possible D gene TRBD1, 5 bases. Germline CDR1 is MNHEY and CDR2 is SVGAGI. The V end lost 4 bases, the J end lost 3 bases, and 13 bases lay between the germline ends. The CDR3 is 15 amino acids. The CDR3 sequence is CASSSSDSSNQPQHF. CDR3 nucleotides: TGTGCCAGCAGTTCCTCCGACAGCTCCAATCAGCCCCAGCATTTT.

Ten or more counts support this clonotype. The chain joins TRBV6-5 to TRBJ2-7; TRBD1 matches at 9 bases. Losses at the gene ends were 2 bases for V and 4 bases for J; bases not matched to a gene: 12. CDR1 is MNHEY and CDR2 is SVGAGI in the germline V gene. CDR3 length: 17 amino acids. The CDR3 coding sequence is TGTGCCAGCAGTTACAGCCATAGGACAGGGGTTAGGTACGAGCAGTACTTC. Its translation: CASSYSHRTGVRYEQYF.

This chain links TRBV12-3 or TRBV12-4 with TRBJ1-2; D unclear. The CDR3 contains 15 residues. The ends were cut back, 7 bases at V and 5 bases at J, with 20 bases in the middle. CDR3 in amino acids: CASTPRSNLFYGYTF. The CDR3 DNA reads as TGTGCCAGCACCCCGAGAAGCAATCTTTTTTATGGCTACACCTTC.

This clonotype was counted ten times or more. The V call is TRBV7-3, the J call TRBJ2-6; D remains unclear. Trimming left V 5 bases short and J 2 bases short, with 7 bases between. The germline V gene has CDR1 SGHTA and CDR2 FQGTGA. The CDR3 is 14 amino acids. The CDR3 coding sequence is TGTGCCAGCAGCCCTCAGGCTGGGGCCAACGTCCTGACTTTC. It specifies CASSPQAGANVLTF.

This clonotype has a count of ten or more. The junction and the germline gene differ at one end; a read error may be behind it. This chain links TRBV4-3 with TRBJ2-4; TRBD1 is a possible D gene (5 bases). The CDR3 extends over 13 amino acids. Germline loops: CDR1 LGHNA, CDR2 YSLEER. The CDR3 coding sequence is TGCGCCAGCAGCCAAGGCAGGGTAGGCATTAAGTACTTC. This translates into CASSQGRVGIKYF.

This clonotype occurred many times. The CDR3 DNA reads TGTGCCAGCAGAGCGGGACAGGTATTTCAGCCCCAGCATTTT. Its protein product is CASRAGQVFQPQHF. This chain joins TRBV2 and TRBJ1-5, with 8 positions matching TRBD1. This CDR3 comprises 14 residues. Germline V gives CDR1 SNHLY, CDR2 FYNNEI. The junction had 7 bases not matched to a gene; V was cut back by 6 bases and J by 6 bases.

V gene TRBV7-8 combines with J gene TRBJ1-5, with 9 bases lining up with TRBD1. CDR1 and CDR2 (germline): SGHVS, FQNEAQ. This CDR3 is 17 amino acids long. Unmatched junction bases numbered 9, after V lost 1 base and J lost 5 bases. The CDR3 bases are TGTGCCAGCAGCTTAGGTCCCCTGACAGGGGGTCATCAGCCCCAGCATTTT. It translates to CASSLGPLTGGHQPQHF.

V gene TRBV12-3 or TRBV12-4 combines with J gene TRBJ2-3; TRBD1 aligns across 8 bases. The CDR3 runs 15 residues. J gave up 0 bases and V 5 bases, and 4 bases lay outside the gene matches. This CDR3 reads CASSTTGGSTDTQYF. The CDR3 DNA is TGTGCCAGCAGTACCACAGGGGGAAGCACAGATACGCAGTATTTT.

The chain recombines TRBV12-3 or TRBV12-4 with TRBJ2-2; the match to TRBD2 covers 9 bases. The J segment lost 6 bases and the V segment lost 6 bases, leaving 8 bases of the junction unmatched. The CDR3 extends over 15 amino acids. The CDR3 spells CASSSGTSNPGELFF. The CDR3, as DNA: TGTGCCAGCAGCTCCGGGACTAGCAACCCCGGGGAGCTGTTTTTT.

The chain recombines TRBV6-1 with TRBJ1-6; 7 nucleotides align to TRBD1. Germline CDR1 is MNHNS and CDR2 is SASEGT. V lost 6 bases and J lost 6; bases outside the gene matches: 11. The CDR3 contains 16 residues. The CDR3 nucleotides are TGTGCCAGCAGCCGGACAGGTCCAGGGACTAATTCACCCCTCCACTTT. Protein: CASSRTGPGTNSPLHF.

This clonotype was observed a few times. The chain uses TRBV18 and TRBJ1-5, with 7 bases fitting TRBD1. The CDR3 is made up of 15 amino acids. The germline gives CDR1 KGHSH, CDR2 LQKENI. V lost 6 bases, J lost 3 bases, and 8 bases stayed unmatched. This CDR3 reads CASSRYRGNNQPQHF. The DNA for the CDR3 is TGTGCCAGCTCTCGCTACAGGGGAAACAATCAGCCCCAGCATTTT.

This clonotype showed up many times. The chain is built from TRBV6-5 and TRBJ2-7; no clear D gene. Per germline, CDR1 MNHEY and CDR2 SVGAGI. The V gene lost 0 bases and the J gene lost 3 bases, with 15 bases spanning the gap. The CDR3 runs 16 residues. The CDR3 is CASSYSQRANYYEQYF. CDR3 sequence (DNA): TGTGCCAGCAGTTACTCCCAACGGGCTAATTACTACGAGCAGTACTTC.